These 13 T cell receptor beta chains were all obtained from the same sample, sequenced in a study of blood T cells in healthy people across ages. A J-beta primer mix and a sample-barcoded 5' primer were used in a second PCR of roughly 6 to 12 cycles. Via MiXCR, TCRdb re-called the 5' RACE reads, giving one row per CDR3 protein. This table has 550,000 to 650,000 distinct CDR3 sequences, approximately 30% appearing once. The material sequenced was blood. These receptors were collected from an elderly woman in good health.

This clonotype was counted at least ten times. The chain uses TRBV29-1 and TRBJ2-3; 7 positions agree with TRBD1. The CDR3 sequence is 14 residues long. Trimming took 5 bases from V and 0 from J; bases not matched to a gene: 5. Germline CDR1 reads SQVTM; CDR2 reads ANQGSEA. CDR3 nucleotide sequence: TGCAGCGTTACCGGGACAGCTAGCACAGATACGCAGTATTTT. Amino acid sequence: CSVTGTASTDTQYF.

The sample holds many counts of this clonotype. The rearrangement joins TRBV5-1 to TRBJ2-7; tentative D call: TRBD1 (6 bases). The germline CDR1 and CDR2 sequences are SGHRS and YFSETQ. V was clipped by 4 bases and J by 3 bases, with 17 bases between them. The CDR3 loop spans 15 amino acids. CDR3 DNA sequence: TGCGCCAGCAGCGGCGGACAGATGGTCAACTACGAGCAGTACTTC. Its protein is CASSGGQMVNYEQYF. Filled out from reference TRBV5-1 and TRBJ2-7, the complete variable domain reads KAGVTQTPRYLIKTRGQQVTLSCSPISGHRSVSWYQQTPGQGLQFLFEYFSETQRNKGNFPGRFSGRQFSNSRSEMNVSTLELGDSALYLCASSGGQMVNYEQYFGPGTRLTVT.

This clonotype was observed many times. The J gene is TRBJ2-7, the V gene TRBV5-4; TRBD2 is a possible D gene (6 bases). Germline CDR1 is SGHNT and CDR2 is YYREEE (reference sequence). V lost 4 bases to trimming and J lost 1 base, with 12 bases between them. This CDR3 is 14 amino acids long. CDR3 residues: CASSQTGGSYEQYF. The CDR3 nucleotides read TGTGCCAGCAGCCAGACCGGGGGATCCTACGAGCAGTACTTC.

This clonotype has more than one count but fewer than ten. The chain carries TRBV12-5 and TRBJ2-3; 8 nucleotides line up with TRBD1. CDR3 length: 14 amino acids. The V segment lost 3 bases and the J segment 4 bases; nucleotides outside the gene matches: 3. The germline V gene encodes CDR1 LGHNT and CDR2 FRNRAP. DNA for the CDR3: TGTGCTAGTGGTTTCGCGACAGGGGCAGATACGCAGTATTTT. Translation gives CASGFATGADTQYF.

The CDR3: CASSFEGGASEQYF. The CDR3 bases are TGTGCCAGCAGCTTCGAGGGGGGCGCGTCCGAGCAGTACTTC. The chain recombines TRBV7-6 with TRBJ2-7, with D perhaps matching TRBD1 or TRBD2 (6 bases each). CDR3 length equals 14 residues. V was pared by 3 bases and J by 6 bases, with 15 bases between. From germline, CDR1 is SGHVS and CDR2 FNYEAQ.

As concerns this clonotype: The CDR3 ends on some other residue instead of the conserved phenylalanine or tryptophan, so this is likely a read error. The V gene is TRBV9, the J gene TRBJ1-1; D uncertain. The CDR3 runs 15 residues. With 3 bases removed from V and 6 bases from J, the gap between germline ends came to 18 bases. The germline gives CDR1 SGDLS, CDR2 YYNGEE. CDR3 amino acids: CASSARTHEGPEAFY. CDR3 in DNA: TGTGCCAGCAGCGCCCGGACTCACGAGGGTCCTGAAGCTTTCTAT.

Comment on this clonotype: A much larger clonotype is one base distant, so this may be a read error. Here the CDR3 omits its conserved ending phenylalanine or tryptophan, so a read error is the likely source. The rearrangement links TRBV10-3 to TRBJ1-6, with no clear D. V was trimmed by 10 bases and J by 5 bases, leaving 9 bases between them. The CDR3 loop spans 12 amino acids. Per the germline V gene, CDR1 is ENHRY and CDR2 is SYGVKD. CDR3 residues: CATREHNSPLHC. As DNA, the CDR3 is TGTGCCACCCGGGAACATAATTCACCCCTCCACTGT.

This clonotype was recorded at least ten times. The chain couples TRBV6-5 to TRBJ1-1; possible D gene TRBD1, 6 bases. V was shortened by 5 bases and J by 4 bases, with 11 bases between the two germline ends. Germline CDR1 reads MNHEY; CDR2 reads SVGAGI. The CDR3 length is 13 residues. The DNA for the CDR3 is TGTGCCAGCAGTGTTAGGGGGGCCACTGAAGCTTTCTTT. It codes for CASSVRGATEAFF.

This clonotype was seen more than once but under ten times. V usage is TRBV5-1 and J usage is TRBJ2-7; weak D call: TRBD1 (6 bases). Trimming left V 4 bases short and J 4 bases short, with 15 bases between. This CDR3 spans 14 amino acids. The germline V gene encodes CDR1 SGHRS and CDR2 YFSETQ. CDR3 loop: CASSRDTYGYEQYF. CDR3 in DNA: TGCGCCAGCAGCAGGGACACCTACGGTTACGAGCAGTACTTC. The full variable domain, in which reference TRBV5-1 and TRBJ2-7 provide the parts outside the CDR3, is KAGVTQTPRYLIKTRGQQVTLSCSPISGHRSVSWYQQTPGQGLQFLFEYFSETQRNKGNFPGRFSGRQFSNSRSEMNVSTLELGDSALYLCASSRDTYGYEQYFGPGTRLTVT.

Regarding this clonotype: This may stem from a read error, because a much larger clone lies one nucleotide away. V gene TRBV5-1 combines with J gene TRBJ2-3; 7 positions match TRBD1. Germline assignment: CDR1 SGHRS and CDR2 YFSETQ. This CDR3 has 17 residues. The CDR3 is CASSFWDSRFSTDTRYF. CDR3 nucleotide sequence: TGCGCCAGCAGCTTCTGGGACAGTCGTTTTAGCACAGATACGCGGTATTTT.

The CDR3 DNA reads TGTGCCAGCAGTTACGCCACCCCGGACTCTGGAAACACCATATATTTT. Translated: CASSYATPDSGNTIYF. V is TRBV6-5 and J is TRBJ1-3; D not certain. The V and J ends lost 2 bases and 0 bases respectively, with 11 bases between them. The germline gives CDR1 MNHEY, CDR2 SVGAGI. The CDR3 is made up of 16 amino acids.

This clonotype has at least ten counts. This chain links TRBV7-2 with TRBJ1-6; D is unclear. The V gene's germline CDR1 is SGHTA and CDR2 FQGNSA. The CDR3 runs to 14 residues. V was cut by 1 base and J by 7 bases, with 8 bases left in between. This chain's CDR3 is CASSLVAANSPLHF. CDR3 sequence (DNA): TGTGCCAGCAGCTTAGTCGCAGCCAATTCACCCCTCCACTTT.

In this sample, this clonotype turned up many times. The chain links TRBV27 to TRBJ1-5; D gene unclear. Germline lookup yields CDR1 MNHEY and CDR2 SMNVEV (reference sequence). V lost 5 bases to trimming and J lost 0 bases, with 8 bases between them. This CDR3 is 14 amino acids long. The CDR3 DNA follows: TGTGCCAGCAGTGCCTATATTAGCAATCAGCCCCAGCATTTT. This translates into CASSAYISNQPQHF.